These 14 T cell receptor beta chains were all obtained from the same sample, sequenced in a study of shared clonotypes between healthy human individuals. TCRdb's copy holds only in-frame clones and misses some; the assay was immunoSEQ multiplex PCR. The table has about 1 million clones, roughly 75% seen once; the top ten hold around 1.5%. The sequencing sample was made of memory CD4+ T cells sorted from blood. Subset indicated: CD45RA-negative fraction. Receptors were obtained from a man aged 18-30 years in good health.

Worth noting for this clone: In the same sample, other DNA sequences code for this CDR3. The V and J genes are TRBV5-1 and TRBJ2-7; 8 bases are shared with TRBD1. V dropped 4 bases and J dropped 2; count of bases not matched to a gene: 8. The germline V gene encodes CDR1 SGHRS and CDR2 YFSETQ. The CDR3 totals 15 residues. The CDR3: CASSLAGTGAYEQYF. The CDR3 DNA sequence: TGCGCCAGCAGCCTCGCGGGGACAGGAGCCTACGAGCAGTACTTC.

The CDR3: CASRGLAGHTGELFF. The CDR3 DNA sequence: TGTGCCAGCAGAGGACTAGCGGGCCACACCGGGGAGCTGTTTTTT. The genes are TRBV11-2 and TRBJ2-2; TRBD2 matches at 11 bases. The junction had 3 bases not matched to a gene; V was cut back by 6 bases and J by 3 bases. The CDR3 is 15 residues long. In germline, CDR1 is SGHAT, CDR2 FQNNGV.

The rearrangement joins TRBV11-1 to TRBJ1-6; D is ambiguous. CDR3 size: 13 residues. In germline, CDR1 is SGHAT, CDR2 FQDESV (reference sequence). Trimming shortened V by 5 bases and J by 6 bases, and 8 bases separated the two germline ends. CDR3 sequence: CASSIQRNSPLHF. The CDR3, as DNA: TGTGCCAGCAGCATACAGCGTAATTCACCCCTCCACTTT. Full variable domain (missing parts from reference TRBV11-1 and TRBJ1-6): EAEVAQSPRYKITEKSQAVAFWCDPISGHATLYWYRQILGQGPELLVQFQDESVVDDSQLPKDRFSAERLKGVDSTLKIQPAELGDSAMYLCASSIQRNSPLHFGNGTRLTVT.

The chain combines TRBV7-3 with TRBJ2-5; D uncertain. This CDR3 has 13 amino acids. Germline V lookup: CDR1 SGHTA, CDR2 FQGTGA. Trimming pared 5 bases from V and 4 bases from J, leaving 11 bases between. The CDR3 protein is CASSPKDPETQYF. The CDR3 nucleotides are TGTGCCAGCAGCCCGAAAGACCCAGAGACCCAGTACTTC.

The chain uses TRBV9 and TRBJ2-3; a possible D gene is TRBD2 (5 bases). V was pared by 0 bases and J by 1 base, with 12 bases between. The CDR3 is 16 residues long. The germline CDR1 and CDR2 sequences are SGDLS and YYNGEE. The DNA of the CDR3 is TGTGCCAGCAGCGTAGTTGAGGGATCGGGCACAGATACGCAGTATTTT. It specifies CASSVVEGSGTDTQYF.

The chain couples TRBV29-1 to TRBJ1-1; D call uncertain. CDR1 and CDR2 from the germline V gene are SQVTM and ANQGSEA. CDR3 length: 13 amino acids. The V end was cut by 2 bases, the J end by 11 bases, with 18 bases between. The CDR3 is CSVEPGDKVGAFF. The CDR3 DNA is TGCAGCGTTGAACCGGGAGATAAGGTGGGGGCTTTCTTT.

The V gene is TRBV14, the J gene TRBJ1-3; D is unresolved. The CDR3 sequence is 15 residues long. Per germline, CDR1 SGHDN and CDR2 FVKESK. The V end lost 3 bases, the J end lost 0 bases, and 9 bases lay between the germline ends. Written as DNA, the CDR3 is TGTGCCAGCAGCCACCCCCGAGTCTCTGGAAACACCATATATTTT. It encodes CASSHPRVSGNTIYF.

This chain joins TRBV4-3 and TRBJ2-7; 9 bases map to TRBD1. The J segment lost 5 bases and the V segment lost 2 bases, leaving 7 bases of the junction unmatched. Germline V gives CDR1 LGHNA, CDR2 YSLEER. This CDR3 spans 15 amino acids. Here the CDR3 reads CASSQRTGGLNEQYF. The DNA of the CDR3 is TGCGCCAGCAGCCAACGAACAGGGGGCTTAAACGAGCAGTACTTC.

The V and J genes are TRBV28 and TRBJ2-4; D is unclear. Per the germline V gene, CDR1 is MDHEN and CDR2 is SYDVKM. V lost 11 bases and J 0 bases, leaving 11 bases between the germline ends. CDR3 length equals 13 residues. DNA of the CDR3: TGTGCCTCCCAGAAGGTAGCCAAAAACATTCAGTACTTC. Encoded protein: CASQKVAKNIQYF. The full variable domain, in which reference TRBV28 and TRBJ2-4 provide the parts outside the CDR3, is DVKVTQSSRYLVKRTGEKVFLECVQDMDHENMFWYRQDPGLGLRLIYFSYDVKMKEKGDIPEGYSVSREKKERFSLILESASTNQTSMYLCASQKVAKNIQYFGAGTRLSVL.

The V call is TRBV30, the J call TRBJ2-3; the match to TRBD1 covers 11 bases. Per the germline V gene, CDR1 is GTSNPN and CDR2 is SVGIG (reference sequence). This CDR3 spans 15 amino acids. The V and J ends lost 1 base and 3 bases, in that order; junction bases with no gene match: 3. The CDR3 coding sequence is TGTGCCTGGAGTGGCGGACAGGGGGCAACAGATACGCAGTATTTT. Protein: CAWSGGQGATDTQYF.

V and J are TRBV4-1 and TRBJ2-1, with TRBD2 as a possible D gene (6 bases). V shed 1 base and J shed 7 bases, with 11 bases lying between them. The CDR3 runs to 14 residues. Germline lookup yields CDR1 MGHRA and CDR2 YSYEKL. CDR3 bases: TGCGCCAGCAGCCAAGCGGGAGTGATGAATGAGCAGTTCTTC. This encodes CASSQAGVMNEQFF.

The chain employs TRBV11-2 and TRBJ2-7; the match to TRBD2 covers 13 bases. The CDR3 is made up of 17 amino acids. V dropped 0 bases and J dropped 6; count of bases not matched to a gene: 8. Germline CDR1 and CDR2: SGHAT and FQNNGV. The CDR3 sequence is CASSLDRVGLAGTEQYF. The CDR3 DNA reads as TGTGCCAGCAGCTTAGATCGGGTGGGACTAGCGGGAACCGAGCAGTACTTC. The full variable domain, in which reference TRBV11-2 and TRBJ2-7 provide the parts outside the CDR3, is EAGVAQSPRYKIIEKRQSVAFWCNPISGHATLYWYQQILGQGPKLLIQFQNNGVVDDSQLPKDRFSAERLKGVDSTLKIQPAKLEDSAVYLCASSLDRVGLAGTEQYFGPGTRLTVT.

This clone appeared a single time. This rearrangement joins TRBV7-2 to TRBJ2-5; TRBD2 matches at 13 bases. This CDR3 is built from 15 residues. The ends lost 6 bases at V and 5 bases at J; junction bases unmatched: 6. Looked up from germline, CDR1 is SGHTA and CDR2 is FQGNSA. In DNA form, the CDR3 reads TGTGCCAGCAGATCTGGACTAGCGGGAGTGGAGACCCAGTACTTC. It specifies CASRSGLAGVETQYF.

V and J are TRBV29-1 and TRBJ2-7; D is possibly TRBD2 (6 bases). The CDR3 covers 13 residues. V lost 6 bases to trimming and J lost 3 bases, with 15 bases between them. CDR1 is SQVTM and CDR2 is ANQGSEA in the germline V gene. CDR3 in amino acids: CSVKLRGNYEQYF. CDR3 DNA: TGCAGCGTAAAACTCCGGGGGAACTACGAGCAGTACTTC.